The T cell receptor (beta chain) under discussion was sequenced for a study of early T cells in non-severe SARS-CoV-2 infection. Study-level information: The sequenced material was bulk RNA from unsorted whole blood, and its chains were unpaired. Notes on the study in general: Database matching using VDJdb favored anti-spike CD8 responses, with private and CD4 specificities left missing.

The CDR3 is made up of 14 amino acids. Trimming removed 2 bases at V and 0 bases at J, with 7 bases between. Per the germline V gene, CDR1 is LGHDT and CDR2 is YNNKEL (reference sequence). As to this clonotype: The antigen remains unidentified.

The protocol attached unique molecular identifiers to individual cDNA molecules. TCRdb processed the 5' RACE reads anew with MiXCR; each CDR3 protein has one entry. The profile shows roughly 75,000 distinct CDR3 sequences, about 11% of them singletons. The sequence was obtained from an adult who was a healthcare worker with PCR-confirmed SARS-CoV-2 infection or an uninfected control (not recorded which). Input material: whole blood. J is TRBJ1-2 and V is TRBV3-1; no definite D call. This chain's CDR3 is CASSQRTSNYGYTF. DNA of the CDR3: TGTGCCAGCAGCCAAAGGACCTCTAACTATGGCTACACCTTC. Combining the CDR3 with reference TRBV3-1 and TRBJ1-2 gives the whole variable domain DTAVSQTPKYLVTQMGNDKSIKCEQNLGHDTMYWYKQDSKKFLKIMFSYNNKELIINETVPNRFSPKSPDKAHLNLHINSLELGDSAVYFCASSQRTSNYGYTFGSGTRLTVV.